This T cell receptor beta chain emerged from a study of OX40 agonist ivuxolimab in advanced cancers. Across the whole study: Among those enrolled, mean age was about 63 years (range about 23 to 80) and about 79% were male.

Findings of the study overall: CD8+ T cells (on average) carried more expanded clones than CD4+ T cells. At doses 0.1 to 3.0 mg/kg, CD4+ and CD8+ clones expanded. Patients with a partial response at 0.1-3.0 mg/kg had among the lowest clonal expansion.

This clone was picked up a small number of times. Its target is unknown. TCRdb's table, derived via immunoSEQ multiplex PCR, lists solely in-frame clones and lacks some. Of roughly 48,000 clones in the sample, 85% are singletons; the top ten hold roughly 9.9%. This sequence originates from an adult with an advanced solid tumor such as melanoma, head and neck, liver or kidney cancer. This specimen consisted of CD4+ or CD8+ T cells sorted from blood, obtained in a trial of the OX40 agonist ivuxolimab.

The CDR3 protein is CASSRELAGGEGDEQYF. The CDR3 DNA is TGTGCCAGCAGTCGAGAACTAGCGGGAGGAGAAGGCGACGAGCAGTACTTC. The V and J genes are TRBV27 and TRBJ2-7; 12 bases align to TRBD2. Germline lookup yields CDR1 MNHEY and CDR2 SMNVEV (reference sequence). The trim removed 5 bases at V and 5 bases at J, leaving 13 bases unmatched. The CDR3 extends over 17 amino acids.